Listed below are T cell receptor beta chains from one sample, sequenced in a study of human T cells and chemical hapten exposure. TCRdb processed the RACE reads anew with MiXCR; each CDR3 protein has one entry. Of roughly 380,000 distinct CDR3 sequences listed, more than 4.5% are singletons. This specimen was whole blood, taken in connection with sensitization to the hapten diphenylcyclopropenone (DPC). The source is a woman aged 50 to 60 with alopecia areata. Some clones in this sample may be carry-over from other donors' samples. The CDR3 runs from the conserved cysteine through the conserved F or W. Each record gives: clone size, J gene, V gene, D gene, CDR3 DNA, CDR3 protein. A D gene is named only where the DNA matches it firmly. Size is stated for part of the rows, as once, few or many counts, or as a class when the clone is expanded.

clone_size: many; j_call: TRBJ2-3; v_call: TRBV29-1; d_call: .; cdr3_nt: TGCAGCGTTGCCCGGGGACCAACAGATACGCAGTATTTT; cdr3_aa: CSVARGPTDTQYF
clone_size: .; j_call: TRBJ1-1; v_call: TRBV12-2; d_call: .; cdr3_nt: TGTGCAAGTCGCTTGTACCAAAAAGGGGTGAACACTGAAGCTTTCTTT; cdr3_aa: CASRLYQKGVNTEAFF
clone_size: many; j_call: TRBJ1-1; v_call: TRBV27; d_call: TRBD1; cdr3_nt: TGTGCCAGCAGTCCCCTCGGGACAGGGGTAGGGAACACTGAAGCTTTCTTT; cdr3_aa: CASSPLGTGVGNTEAFF
clone_size: few; j_call: TRBJ2-1; v_call: TRBV6-6; d_call: .; cdr3_nt: TGTGCCAGCAGTTCCCTGGAGGGGGGCCATGAGCAGTTCTTC; cdr3_aa: CASSSLEGGHEQFF
clone_size: many; j_call: TRBJ1-3; v_call: TRBV12-3/TRBV12-4; d_call: .; cdr3_nt: TGTGCCAGCAGTTTTACTGGACTCCGCTCTGGAAACACCATATATTTT; cdr3_aa: CASSFTGLRSGNTIYF
clone_size: many; j_call: TRBJ2-5; v_call: TRBV7-2; d_call: .; cdr3_nt: TGTGCCAGCAGCCTAACCCGAGAAGAGACCCAGTACTTC; cdr3_aa: CASSLTREETQYF
clone_size: few; j_call: TRBJ2-7; v_call: TRBV20-1; d_call: TRBD2; cdr3_nt: TGCAGTGCTAGAGATCTGCGGGGGGTGGACGAGCAGTACTTC; cdr3_aa: CSARDLRGVDEQYF
clone_size: few; j_call: TRBJ2-6; v_call: TRBV6-6; d_call: TRBD2; cdr3_nt: TGTGCCAGCAGTTGGGGTCGGGGGGAGAGGGCCAACGTCCTGACTTTC; cdr3_aa: CASSWGRGERANVLTF
clone_size: many; j_call: TRBJ2-7; v_call: TRBV3-1; d_call: .; cdr3_nt: TGTGCCAGCAGCCAAGGGGGGGGCGCGGCCTACGAGCAGTACTTC; cdr3_aa: CASSQGGGAAYEQYF
clone_size: many; j_call: TRBJ1-1; v_call: TRBV7-9; d_call: .; cdr3_nt: TGTGCCAGCAGCTTAGAACTGGGCACTGAAGCTTTCTTT; cdr3_aa: CASSLELGTEAFF
clone_size: many; j_call: TRBJ2-5; v_call: TRBV12-3/TRBV12-4; d_call: .; cdr3_nt: TGTGCCAGCAGGGTAACCGGGACGGGACAAGAGACCCAGTACTTC; cdr3_aa: CASRVTGTGQETQYF
clone_size: .; j_call: TRBJ2-1; v_call: TRBV10-2; d_call: .; cdr3_nt: TGCGCCAGCAGTGAGTCTGCCCAGGAAAGCTCCTACAATGAGCAGTTCTTC; cdr3_aa: CASSESAQESSYNEQFF
clone_size: many; j_call: TRBJ2-3; v_call: TRBV5-6; d_call: .; cdr3_nt: TGTGCCAGCAGCTTCCTTGCTGGGGCAGCGGTCCCAGATACGCAGTATTTT; cdr3_aa: CASSFLAGAAVPDTQYF
clone_size: .; j_call: TRBJ2-1; v_call: TRBV29-1; d_call: .; cdr3_nt: TGCAGCGTTGGAAGCAATGAGCAGTTCTTC; cdr3_aa: CSVGSNEQFF
clone_size: .; j_call: TRBJ2-7; v_call: TRBV25-1; d_call: .; cdr3_nt: TGTGCCAGCAGTAGCGTGGGCAGCGGGCAGTACTTC; cdr3_aa: CASSSVGSGQYF
clone_size: many; j_call: TRBJ2-1; v_call: TRBV28; d_call: TRBD2; cdr3_nt: TGTGCCAGCAGTGGACTAGGTGTTTCTTTAAGAAGTGAGCAGTTCTTC; cdr3_aa: CASSGLGVSLRSEQFF
clone_size: many; j_call: TRBJ1-5; v_call: TRBV29-1; d_call: .; cdr3_nt: TGCAGCGTTGTAGTCGGGGCAGCGGATAGCAATCAGCCCCAGCATTTT; cdr3_aa: CSVVVGAADSNQPQHF
clone_size: .; j_call: TRBJ2-2; v_call: TRBV9; d_call: .; cdr3_nt: TGTGCCAGCAGCGTTAGGGTCCGGGCTGCGAACACCGGGGAGCTGTTTTTT; cdr3_aa: CASSVRVRAANTGELFF
clone_size: .; j_call: TRBJ2-4; v_call: TRBV27; d_call: .; cdr3_nt: TGTGCCAGCAGCCCAACTACTCCTCTGCTAGCCAAAAACATTCAGTACTTC; cdr3_aa: CASSPTTPLLAKNIQYF
clone_size: many; j_call: TRBJ1-1; v_call: TRBV29-1; d_call: .; cdr3_nt: TGCAGCCTCAAAAGTAACACTGAAGCTTTCTTT; cdr3_aa: CSLKSNTEAFF
clone_size: many; j_call: TRBJ1-5; v_call: TRBV6-4; d_call: .; cdr3_nt: TGTGCCAGCAGTGAGGGGATCAATCAGCCCCAGCATTTT; cdr3_aa: CASSEGINQPQHF
clone_size: many; j_call: TRBJ2-7; v_call: TRBV3-1; d_call: .; cdr3_nt: TGTGCCAGCAGCCTGGTGGCGGACTCCTACGAGCAGTACTTC; cdr3_aa: CASSLVADSYEQYF
clone_size: .; j_call: TRBJ1-3; v_call: TRBV11-2; d_call: .; cdr3_nt: TGTGCCAGCAAAAACAGCGGCGGCACCATATATTTT; cdr3_aa: CASKNSGGTIYF
clone_size: few; j_call: TRBJ1-1; v_call: TRBV5-6; d_call: .; cdr3_nt: TGTGCCAGCAGCTCGACAGACTCTTACACTGAAGCTTTCTTT; cdr3_aa: CASSSTDSYTEAFF
clone_size: few; j_call: TRBJ2-7; v_call: TRBV20-1; d_call: .; cdr3_nt: TGCAGTGCTAGCGGAGCGCCAAGAAGGTACGAGCAGTACTTC; cdr3_aa: CSASGAPRRYEQYF
clone_size: many; j_call: TRBJ2-2; v_call: TRBV6-5; d_call: .; cdr3_nt: TGTGCCAGCGGCGAGGGCACCGGGGAGCTGTTTTTT; cdr3_aa: CASGEGTGELFF
clone_size: many; j_call: TRBJ2-2; v_call: TRBV28; d_call: TRBD2; cdr3_nt: TGTGCCAGCAATCCTCTGCCCGGGACTAGCGACACCGGGGAGCTGTTTTTT; cdr3_aa: CASNPLPGTSDTGELFF
clone_size: few; j_call: TRBJ2-3; v_call: TRBV10-1; d_call: TRBD2; cdr3_nt: TGCGCCAGCAGTGAGTCGGGAGGGAGCACAGATACGCAGTATTTT; cdr3_aa: CASSESGGSTDTQYF
clone_size: many; j_call: TRBJ2-5; v_call: TRBV7-2; d_call: TRBD1; cdr3_nt: TGTGCCAGCAGCTGGGGGACAGCTCAAGAGACCCAGTACTTC; cdr3_aa: CASSWGTAQETQYF
clone_size: many; j_call: TRBJ2-5; v_call: TRBV5-1; d_call: TRBD2; cdr3_nt: TGCGCCAGCAGCCCGGGACTAGCGGTAGAAGAGACCCAGTACTTC; cdr3_aa: CASSPGLAVEETQYF
clone_size: many; j_call: TRBJ2-4; v_call: TRBV6-2/TRBV6-3; d_call: TRBD2; cdr3_nt: TGTGCCAGCAGCCAGGGTCTCCATAAGCGGGAGTACGGCAAAAACATTCAGTACTTC; cdr3_aa: CASSQGLHKREYGKNIQYF
clone_size: .; j_call: TRBJ1-3; v_call: TRBV30; d_call: .; cdr3_nt: TGTGCCTGGAGTGGGAACACCATATATTTT; cdr3_aa: CAWSGNTIYF
clone_size: many; j_call: TRBJ1-1; v_call: TRBV20-1; d_call: .; cdr3_nt: TGCAGTGCTAGAGATGGTTTTCGGGGCGATTGGACTGAAGCTTTCTTT; cdr3_aa: CSARDGFRGDWTEAFF
clone_size: many; j_call: TRBJ2-3; v_call: TRBV12-3/TRBV12-4; d_call: TRBD2; cdr3_nt: TGTGCCAGCTGCACCGGGACTAGCGGCCCAGATACGCAGTATTTT; cdr3_aa: CASCTGTSGPDTQYF
clone_size: few; j_call: TRBJ2-2; v_call: TRBV5-1; d_call: TRBD2; cdr3_nt: TGCGCCAGCAGCCCAGGACTAGCGGGGAACACCGGGGAGCTGTTTTTT; cdr3_aa: CASSPGLAGNTGELFF
clone_size: .; j_call: TRBJ1-2; v_call: TRBV6-5; d_call: TRBD1; cdr3_nt: TGTGCCAGCCGATACAGGGGCGCTAACTATGGCTACACCTTC; cdr3_aa: CASRYRGANYGYTF
clone_size: .; j_call: TRBJ1-4; v_call: TRBV11-2; d_call: TRBD1; cdr3_nt: TGTGCCAGCAGCTTAGGTGGACAGGGGCCCTATGAAAAACTGTTTTTT; cdr3_aa: CASSLGGQGPYEKLFF
clone_size: many; j_call: TRBJ2-3; v_call: TRBV6-1; d_call: .; cdr3_nt: TGTGCCAGCAGAATACAGGCCCGAGGGCCAGATACGCAGTATTTT; cdr3_aa: CASRIQARGPDTQYF
clone_size: many; j_call: TRBJ1-1; v_call: TRBV4-2; d_call: .; cdr3_nt: TGTGCCAGCAGCCGGGATGGGGCAGGGGACGCTTTCTTT; cdr3_aa: CASSRDGAGDAFF
clone_size: .; j_call: TRBJ1-1; v_call: TRBV12-3/TRBV12-4; d_call: .; cdr3_nt: TGTGCCAGCAGTTTAAGGGCAGCCACTGAAGCTTTCTTT; cdr3_aa: CASSLRAATEAFF
clone_size: few; j_call: TRBJ2-3; v_call: TRBV6-6; d_call: TRBD2; cdr3_nt: TGTGCCAGCAGCCCCAGGACTAGCGGGAGGCCTAATACGCAGTATTTT; cdr3_aa: CASSPRTSGRPNTQYF
clone_size: many; j_call: TRBJ2-5; v_call: TRBV13; d_call: TRBD1; cdr3_nt: TGTGCCAGCGACAGGGCAACGGAGACCCAGTACTTC; cdr3_aa: CASDRATETQYF
clone_size: many; j_call: TRBJ2-1; v_call: TRBV27; d_call: .; cdr3_nt: TGTGCCAGCAGTCCATCGAAGGGGGAGAGCTCCTACAATGAGCAGTTCTTC; cdr3_aa: CASSPSKGESSYNEQFF
clone_size: few; j_call: TRBJ2-5; v_call: TRBV3-1; d_call: TRBD2; cdr3_nt: TGTGCCAGCAGCCTATATCGTGCTAGCGGGGGACAACAAGAGACCCAGTACTTC; cdr3_aa: CASSLYRASGGQQETQYF